Below are 28 T cell receptor beta chains sequenced from a single sample in a study of shared clonotypes between healthy human individuals. Profiled with immunoSEQ multiplex PCR; TCRdb holds only in-frame clones, not every one. The sample lists 180,000 or so clones; 90% to 95% were seen once. Sequenced sample: naive CD4+ T cells sorted from blood. Subset described: CD45RA+ positively selected. The source is a woman in her twenties or thirties in good health.

The V call is TRBV2, the J call TRBJ1-5; no clear D gene. Germline V gene lookup returns CDR1 SNHLY and CDR2 FYNNEI. V dropped 4 bases and J dropped 0 bases, with 10 bases sitting between them. The CDR3 is 15 amino acids. CDR3: CASSATVNSNQPQHF. In DNA form, the CDR3 reads TGTGCCAGCAGTGCCACGGTCAATAGCAATCAGCCCCAGCATTTT.

This clone has just a few counts. The chain uses TRBV28 and TRBJ1-3; no firm D call. Trimming stripped 3 bases from V and 0 bases from J, with 6 bases between. The CDR3 covers 14 residues. Germline values: CDR1 MDHEN, CDR2 SYDVKM. The CDR3 DNA sequence: TGTGCCAGCAGTTTGGCGGGCTCTGGAAACACCATATATTTT. This gives the protein CASSLAGSGNTIYF. Supplemented by reference TRBV28 and TRBJ1-3, the full variable domain reads DVKVTQSSRYLVKRTGEKVFLECVQDMDHENMFWYRQDPGLGLRLIYFSYDVKMKEKGDIPEGYSVSREKKERFSLILESASTNQTSMYLCASSLAGSGNTIYFGEGSWLTVV.

V gene TRBV6-1 combines with J gene TRBJ1-1, with D possibly matching TRBD1 (6 bases). V shed 1 base and J shed 0 bases, with 18 bases lying between them. The CDR3 spans 18 residues. Germline loops: CDR1 MNHNS, CDR2 SASEGT. The CDR3 DNA is TGTGCCAGCAGTGAAGTAACGTGGGGGGGCCCAATGAACACTGAAGCTTTCTTT. This gives the protein CASSEVTWGGPMNTEAFF.

The chain couples TRBV5-5 to TRBJ2-5; 8 bases match TRBD2. Judging by the DNA end, TRBJ2-7 fits better; the J call may be wrong. This CDR3 has 18 amino acids. Per germline, CDR1 SGHKS and CDR2 YYEKEE (reference sequence). CDR3 protein: CASSLGSGSGALRYEQYF. The CDR3 DNA follows: TGTGCCAGCAGCTTGGGAAGCGGGAGCGGAGCACTTAGGTACGAGCAGTACTTC.

The chain has TRBV28 and TRBJ2-1, with D tentatively TRBD1 (6 bases). The CDR3 loop spans 14 amino acids. The ends were cut back, 10 bases at V and 7 bases at J, with 20 bases in the middle. CDR1 is MDHEN, CDR2 SYDVKM, per germline. CDR3 loop: CATLGGAIPNEQFF. The CDR3 DNA is TGTGCCACCCTAGGGGGAGCGATTCCAAATGAGCAGTTCTTC. Using reference TRBV28 and TRBJ2-1 for the parts outside the CDR3, the full variable domain is DVKVTQSSRYLVKRTGEKVFLECVQDMDHENMFWYRQDPGLGLRLIYFSYDVKMKEKGDIPEGYSVSREKKERFSLILESASTNQTSMYLCATLGGAIPNEQFFGPGTRLTVL.

The chain uses TRBV5-1 and TRBJ2-5; 11 bases map to TRBD1. The assigned J gene may be wrong: the sequence end matches TRBJ2-7 better. The CDR3 has 14 amino acids. CDR1 SGHRS and CDR2 YFSETQ come from the germline V gene. Written as DNA, the CDR3 is TGCGCCAGCAGCTCTGGACAGGGGGCGGCCGAGCAGTACTTC. Translating it yields CASSSGQGAAEQYF.

The J gene is TRBJ1-3, the V gene TRBV5-1; D unresolved. The CDR3 extends over 17 amino acids. Germline lookup yields CDR1 SGHRS and CDR2 YFSETQ. V shed 2 bases and J shed 0 bases, with 15 bases lying between them. This chain's CDR3 is CASSFTYETASGNTIYF. The CDR3, as DNA: TGCGCCAGCAGCTTCACTTACGAGACGGCCTCTGGAAACACCATATATTTT.

The gene calls are TRBV4-1 and TRBJ2-4; 8 bases agree with TRBD1. The CDR3 runs to 15 residues. CDR1 is MGHRA and CDR2 is YSYEKL in the germline V gene. V lost 5 bases, J lost 0 bases, and 3 bases stayed unmatched. CDR3 sequence (DNA): TGCGCCAGCAGCTTGACAGGGGCAGCCAAAAACATTCAGTACTTC. Translation: CASSLTGAAKNIQYF.

The chain couples TRBV7-8 to TRBJ2-1, with 9 bases matching TRBD2. The CDR3 sequence is 15 residues long. The J segment lost 0 bases and the V segment lost 3 bases, leaving 0 bases of the junction unmatched. Germline values: CDR1 SGHVS, CDR2 FQNEAQ. The CDR3 protein is CASSFSGSSYNEQFF. Here the CDR3 DNA reads TGTGCCAGCAGCTTTAGCGGGAGCTCCTACAATGAGCAGTTCTTC.

The J gene is TRBJ1-2, the V gene TRBV7-9, with TRBD1 matching over 7 bases. The germline V gene has CDR1 SEHNR and CDR2 FQNEAQ (reference sequence). This CDR3 has 15 amino acids. Trimming took 5 bases from V and 4 from J; bases not matched to a gene: 10. DNA of the CDR3: TGTGCCAGCAGCAAATCGGACAGGATGGGCTATGGCTACACCTTC. Translated: CASSKSDRMGYGYTF. Supplemented by reference TRBV7-9 and TRBJ1-2, the full variable domain reads DTGVSQNPRHKITKRGQNVTFRCDPISEHNRLYWYRQTLGQGPEFLTYFQNEAQLEKSRLLSDRFSAERPKGSFSTLEIQRTEQGDSAMYLCASSKSDRMGYGYTFGSGTRLTVV.

In DNA form, the CDR3 reads TGTGCCAGCAGTTTAGGACAGATGAACACTGAAGCTTTCTTT. Translated: CASSLGQMNTEAFF. The V call is TRBV28, the J call TRBJ1-1; D is perhaps TRBD1 (6 bases). Trimming took 2 bases from V and 0 from J, leaving 7 bases between them. Germline assignment: CDR1 MDHEN and CDR2 SYDVKM. This CDR3 spans 14 amino acids.

The genes are TRBV5-4 and TRBJ1-6, with a weak D call TRBD1 (5 bases). The CDR3 has 15 amino acids. Germline values: CDR1 SGHNT, CDR2 YYREEE (reference sequence). V was shortened by 0 bases and J by 9 bases, with 13 bases between the two germline ends. The chain's CDR3 is CASSLEGQDGSPLHF. DNA of the CDR3: TGTGCCAGCAGCTTGGAGGGGCAGGATGGTTCACCCCTCCACTTT.

As DNA, the CDR3 is TGCGCCAGCAGCTTATTTGAGCTAGCGTCGTACGAGCAGTACTTC. Encoded protein: CASSLFELASYEQYF. This chain uses TRBV5-1 with TRBJ2-7; TRBD2 might be the D (6 bases). The CDR3 contains 15 residues. Germline assignment: CDR1 SGHRS and CDR2 YFSETQ. V was cut by 2 bases and J by 4 bases, with 16 bases left in between.

V and J are TRBV11-2 and TRBJ1-2; tentative D call: TRBD1 (5 bases). CDR1 and CDR2 (germline): SGHAT, FQNNGV. This CDR3 region has 13 residues. Trimming pared 5 bases from V and 8 bases from J, leaving 15 bases between. As DNA, the CDR3 is TGTGCCAGCAGCCCCCCCGGGGGGTACGGCTACACCTTC. Its protein product is CASSPPGGYGYTF. Using reference TRBV11-2 and TRBJ1-2 for the parts outside the CDR3, the full variable domain is EAGVAQSPRYKIIEKRQSVAFWCNPISGHATLYWYQQILGQGPKLLIQFQNNGVVDDSQLPKDRFSAERLKGVDSTLKIQPAKLEDSAVYLCASSPPGGYGYTFGSGTRLTVV.

This chain connects TRBV6-5 to TRBJ1-1; no reliable D call. CDR3 length equals 11 residues. Trimming removed 6 bases from V and 11 bases from J, with 13 bases in between. The germline V gene encodes CDR1 MNHEY and CDR2 SVGAGI. This CDR3 is CASRQSWVAFF. The CDR3 nucleotides are TGTGCCAGCAGGCAGTCGTGGGTGGCTTTCTTT.

The V call is TRBV5-5, the J call TRBJ2-7; tentatively, D is TRBD1 (6 bases). Germline loops: CDR1 SGHKS, CDR2 YYEKEE (reference sequence). The CDR3 covers 16 residues. V lost 0 bases, J lost 7 bases, and 20 bases lay in between. CDR3 region: CASSLETGAYFREQYF. The CDR3, as DNA: TGTGCCAGCAGCTTGGAGACAGGAGCCTATTTCAGGGAGCAGTACTTC.

This chain uses TRBV30 with TRBJ1-2, with D uncertain. V lost 0 bases, J lost 13 bases, and 12 bases lay in between. The CDR3 runs 11 residues. CDR1 is GTSNPN and CDR2 is SVGIG in the germline V gene (reference sequence). The CDR3, as DNA: TGTGCCTGGAGTGTATCCGGGTCTATCACCTTC. This codes for CAWSVSGSITF.

The chain uses TRBV27 and TRBJ1-2, with 8 bases lining up with TRBD1. Losses at the gene ends were 8 bases for V and 4 bases for J; bases not matched to a gene: 9. Germline loops: CDR1 MNHEY, CDR2 SMNVEV (reference sequence). CDR3 length: 14 residues. The DNA of the CDR3 is TGTGCCAGCGGGCCCCGGGGGACAGGCTATGGCTACACCTTC. Its protein is CASGPRGTGYGYTF.

The chain uses TRBV10-1 and TRBJ2-3; the match to TRBD2 covers 10 bases. Per the germline V gene, CDR1 is WNHNN and CDR2 is SYGVQD (reference sequence). CDR3 length equals 18 residues. V shed 5 bases, J shed 1 base, and the junction held 12 bases outside the gene matches. The CDR3 loop is CASSPVGLADPGTDTQYF. CDR3 nucleotide sequence: TGCGCCAGCAGTCCAGTAGGACTAGCGGACCCAGGCACAGATACGCAGTATTTT.

The chain couples TRBV19 to TRBJ2-7; 9 bases fit TRBD2. The CDR3 has 14 residues. Germline V gives CDR1 LNHDA, CDR2 SQIVND (reference sequence). V was clipped by 9 bases and J by 2 bases; unmatched bases: 8. The CDR3 is CASRSGGMTYEQYF. The DNA of the CDR3 is TGTGCCAGCAGGAGCGGGGGGATGACCTACGAGCAGTACTTC. Complete variable domain (other parts from reference TRBV19 and TRBJ2-7): DGGITQSPKYLFRKEGQNVTLSCEQNLNHDAMYWYRQDPGQGLRLIYYSQIVNDFQKGDIAEGYSVSREKKESFPLTVTSAQKNPTAFYLCASRSGGMTYEQYFGPGTRLTVT.

The chain recombines TRBV28 with TRBJ2-7, with D possibly matching TRBD1 (5 bases). This CDR3 contains 12 residues. Germline values: CDR1 MDHEN, CDR2 SYDVKM. The V and J ends lost 7 bases and 6 bases respectively, with 13 bases between them. CDR3 protein: CASIKNGAEQYF. The CDR3 nucleotides are TGTGCCAGCATCAAGAATGGGGCCGAGCAGTACTTC.

This chain connects TRBV4-2 to TRBJ2-7; either TRBD1 or TRBD2 may supply D (6 bases each). The V gene lost 5 bases and the J gene lost 0 bases, with 20 bases spanning the gap. Germline lookup yields CDR1 LGHNA and CDR2 YNFKEQ. The CDR3 is 17 amino acids. CDR3 region: CASSSGTQGGSSYEQYF. The CDR3 nucleotides read TGTGCCAGCAGCTCAGGAACTCAAGGGGGGAGCTCCTACGAGCAGTACTTC.

This sequence joins TRBV7-9 and TRBJ1-4; the D gene is possibly TRBD1 (6 bases). The CDR3 is made up of 15 amino acids. Trimming stripped 3 bases from V and 2 bases from J, with 10 bases between. Per germline, CDR1 SEHNR and CDR2 FQNEAQ (reference sequence). The DNA of the CDR3 is TGTGCCAGCAGCTTGGAACAGGGTACTAATGAAAAACTGTTTTTT. It codes for CASSLEQGTNEKLFF.

V gene TRBV6-1 combines with J gene TRBJ1-1; tentative D call: TRBD1 (5 bases). The V gene lost 2 bases and the J gene lost 0 bases, with 10 bases spanning the gap. The CDR3 has 15 residues. Germline CDR1 MNHNS, CDR2 SASEGT. CDR3 sequence (DNA): TGTGCCAGCAGTGAACTCAGGGTTATGAACACTGAAGCTTTCTTT. Translation gives CASSELRVMNTEAFF.

Only one count was recorded for this clone. The J gene is TRBJ2-5, the V gene TRBV12-5; D is perhaps TRBD2 (6 bases). Deletions cut 2 bases from V and 4 bases from J, with 14 bases between. The length of the CDR3 is 15 residues. CDR1 LGHNT and CDR2 FRNRAP come from the germline V gene. For the CDR3, the DNA is TGTGCTAGTGGTTTGAGTTCGGTCGGGAGAGAGACCCAGTACTTC. Encoded protein: CASGLSSVGRETQYF. The variable domain in full, with the rest retrieved from reference TRBV12-5 and TRBJ2-5, is DARVTQTPRHKVTEMGQEVTMRCQPILGHNTVFWYRQTMMQGLELLAYFRNRAPLDDSGMPKDRFSAEMPDATLATLKIQPSEPRDSAVYFCASGLSSVGRETQYFGPGTRLLVL.

The chain links TRBV20-1 to TRBJ2-1; D gene ambiguous. Germline CDR1 reads DFQATT; CDR2 reads SNEGSKA (reference sequence). This CDR3 has 11 residues. V dropped 6 bases and J dropped 10 bases, with 13 bases sitting between them. CDR3 sequence: CSAYPVREQFF. CDR3 DNA sequence: TGCAGTGCCTACCCGGTGCGCGAGCAGTTCTTC.

The chain joins TRBV9 to TRBJ2-7; either TRBD1 or TRBD2 may supply D (5 bases each). The length of the CDR3 is 14 residues. V lost 5 bases, J lost 7 bases, and 19 bases lay in between. Per the germline V gene, CDR1 is SGDLS and CDR2 is YYNGEE. The CDR3 reads CASRPGPLMGEQYF. CDR3 DNA: TGTGCCAGCAGGCCGGGACCTCTGATGGGGGAGCAGTACTTC.

This clone came up once. CDR3 region: CASSLWSASNQPQHF. CDR3 DNA: TGTGCCAGCAGTTTATGGTCGGCTAGCAATCAGCCCCAGCATTTT. The V and J genes are TRBV28 and TRBJ1-5; D gene unclear. In germline, CDR1 is MDHEN, CDR2 SYDVKM. This CDR3 comprises 15 residues. V lost 0 bases to trimming and J lost 0 bases, with 6 bases between them.